The text below deals with one T cell receptor (beta chain). Its antigen is still unknown. Compared with germline, one end of the junction differs, possibly owing to a read error. This sample was taken from a study of radiotherapy plus CTLA-4 blockade in lung cancer. On the study more broadly: Objective responses emerged in 18% of patients, and over 30% attained disease control. Overall study findings and caveats: In blood, after radiotherapy plus ipilimumab, tumor-derived TCR clones expanded.

This table comes from immunoSEQ multiplex PCR, and its TCRdb copy is limited to in-frame clones, with some not included. This table holds some 64,000 clones, approximately 76% found once. The study gave focal radiation plus ipilimumab CTLA-4 blockade to patients with chemo-refractory metastatic non-small-cell lung cancer. There are 14 residues in the CDR3. Germline V gives CDR1 LGHNA, CDR2 YNFKEQ. The chain joins TRBV4-2 to TRBJ1-2, with 8 bases lining up with TRBD1. The receptor comes from a human donor with non-small cell lung cancer whose response to radiotherapy plus ipilimumab could not be evaluated. Some clones in this sample may be carry-over from other donors' samples. This sample comprised peripheral blood, obtained from a patient treated with radiotherapy plus ipilimumab. CDR3 sequence reads: CASSLDRGNDGYTF. The CDR3, as DNA: TGTGCCAGCAGCCTCGACAGGGGTAACGATGGCTACACCTTC.